This T cell receptor beta chain is drawn from a study of regulatory T cells in long-lasting Graves disease. Study results and caveats: Repertoires from persistent disease leaned toward TRBV28, TRBJ1-2 and TRBJ2-5.

There are many counts of this clonotype. Its antigen is as yet unknown. The authors built TCR beta libraries using iRepertoire HTBI primers and Arm-PCR of CDR3 regions. Each CDR3 protein gets one entry after TCRdb re-called the multiplex PCR reads with MiXCR. The table lists roughly 610,000 distinct CDR3 sequences, approximately 15% of them singletons, with around 18% in the top ten. Time point defined: newly diagnosed GD, antithyroid drugs for less than 3 months. Generation of the TCR library employed RNA extracted from PBMCs. V lost 2 bases to trimming and J lost 11 bases, with 6 bases between them. The germline V gene encodes CDR1 MNHEY and CDR2 SVGEGT. This CDR3 region has 10 residues. A further study also used this sample, focusing on T cells in Graves' hyperthyroidism and ophthalmopathy.

The sequence was collected from a woman aged 30 to 39 with Graves disease. V is TRBV6-2 or TRBV6-3 and J is TRBJ1-1, with D unresolved. The specimen comprised peripheral blood mononuclear cells (PBMCs), sampled at new diagnosis, from a patient treated with antithyroid drugs. The CDR3 DNA is TGTGCCAGCAGTTACACCTGGGCTTTCTTT. Protein: CASSYTWAFF.